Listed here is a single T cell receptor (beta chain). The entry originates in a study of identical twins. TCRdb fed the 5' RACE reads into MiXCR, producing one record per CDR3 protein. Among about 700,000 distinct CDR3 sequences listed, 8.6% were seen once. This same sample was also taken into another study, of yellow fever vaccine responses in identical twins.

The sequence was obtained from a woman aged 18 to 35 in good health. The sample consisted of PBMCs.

The CDR3 here is CASSQVAEGRYTGELFF. The CDR3, as DNA: TGCGCCAGCAGCCAAGTGGCGGAGGGGCGGTACACCGGGGAGCTGTTTTTT. The V and J genes are TRBV4-1 and TRBJ2-2; weak D call: TRBD2 (6 bases). The CDR3 is 17 amino acids. With 1 base removed from V and 3 bases from J, the gap between germline ends came to 15 bases. Germline V lookup: CDR1 MGHRA, CDR2 YSYEKL.